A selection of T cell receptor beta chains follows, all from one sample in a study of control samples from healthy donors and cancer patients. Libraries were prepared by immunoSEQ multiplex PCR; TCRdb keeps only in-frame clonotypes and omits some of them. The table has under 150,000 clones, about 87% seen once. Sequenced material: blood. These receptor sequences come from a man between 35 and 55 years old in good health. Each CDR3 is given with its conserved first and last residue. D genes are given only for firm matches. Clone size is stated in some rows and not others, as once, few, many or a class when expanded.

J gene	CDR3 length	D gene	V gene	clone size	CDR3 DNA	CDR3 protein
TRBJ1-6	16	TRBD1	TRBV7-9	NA	TGTGCCAGCAGGCCGGGACAGGGGGGGGGTAATTCACCCCTCCACTTT	CASRPGQGGGNSPLHF
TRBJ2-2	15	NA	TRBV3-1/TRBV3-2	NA	TGTGCCAGCAGCGAATCGGCAGGCCCAACCGGGGAGCTGTTTTTT	CASSESAGPTGELFF
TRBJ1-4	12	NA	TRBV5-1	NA	TGCGCCAGCAGCTTACACGGGGAAAAACTGTTTTTT	CASSLHGEKLFF
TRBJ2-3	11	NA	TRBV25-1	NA	TGTGCCAGCAGTGTAAGCGATACGCAGTATTTT	CASSVSDTQYF
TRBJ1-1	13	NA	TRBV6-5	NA	TGTGCCAGCAGTTACAGATGGGACACTGAAGCTTTCTTT	CASSYRWDTEAFF
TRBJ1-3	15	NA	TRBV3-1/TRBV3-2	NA	TGTGCCAGCAGCCAAGACTATCTCTCTGGAAACACCATATATTTT	CASSQDYLSGNTIYF
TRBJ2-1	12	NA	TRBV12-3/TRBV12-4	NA	TGTGCCAGCAGTTTTTGGTCGCATGAGCAGTTCTTC	CASSFWSHEQFF
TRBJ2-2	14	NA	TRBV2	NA	TGTGCCAGCAACAGACAGAGATCGACCGGGGAGCTGTTTTTT	CASNRQRSTGELFF
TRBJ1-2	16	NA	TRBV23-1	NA	TGCGCCAGCAGTCAATGGTACGGGGGCAAGGGCTATGGCTACACCTTC	CASSQWYGGKGYGYTF
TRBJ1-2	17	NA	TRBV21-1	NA	TGTGCCAGCAGCACACATCCTCACACAGTAACTATGTTTGGCTACACCTTC	CASSTHPHTVTMFGYTF
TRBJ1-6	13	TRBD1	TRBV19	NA	TGTGCCACTATTGGACAGGGGAGTTCACCCCTCCACTTT	CATIGQGSSPLHF
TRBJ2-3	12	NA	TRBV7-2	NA	TGTGCCAGCAGCTTATCGAGGGACACGCAGTATTTT	CASSLSRDTQYF
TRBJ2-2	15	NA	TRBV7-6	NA	TGTGCCAGCAGCTCCCAGGGACAGAACACCGGGGAGCTGTTTTTT	CASSSQGQNTGELFF
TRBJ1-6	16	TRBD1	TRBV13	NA	TGTGCCAGCAGCCCCGGGACAGCGAACTATAATTCACCCCTCCACTTT	CASSPGTANYNSPLHF
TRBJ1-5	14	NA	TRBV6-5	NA	TGTGCCAGCAGTCCGCAACAGGGTAATCAGCCCCAGCATTTT	CASSPQQGNQPQHF
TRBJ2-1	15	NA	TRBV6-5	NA	TGTGCCAGCAGACGCGGGGGCGGCTCCTACAATGAGCAGTTCTTC	CASRRGGGSYNEQFF
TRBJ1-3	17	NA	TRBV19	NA	TGTGCCAGTAGCCTGTCGACAGGTTCCGACTCTGGAAACACCATATATTTT	CASSLSTGSDSGNTIYF
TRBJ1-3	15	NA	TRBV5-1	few	TGCGCCAGCAGCTTGGGCCCCCTGAGGGGAAACACCATATATTTT	CASSLGPLRGNTIYF
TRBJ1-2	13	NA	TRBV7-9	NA	TGTGCCAGCAGCTTAGTGGCAGTCTATGGCTACACCTTC	CASSLVAVYGYTF
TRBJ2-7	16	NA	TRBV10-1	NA	TGCGCCAGCAGTGAGTCCAGGGGCAGGATGTCAAACGAGCAGTACTTC	CASSESRGRMSNEQYF
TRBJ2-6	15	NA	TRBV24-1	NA	TGTGCCACCAGTGAGAGGGGGTCTGGGGCCAACGTCCTGACTTTC	CATSERGSGANVLTF
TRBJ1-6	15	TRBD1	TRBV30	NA	TGTGCCTGGAGTGTAGACAGGGTAATCTTTCCACCCCTCCACTTT	CAWSVDRVIFPPLHF
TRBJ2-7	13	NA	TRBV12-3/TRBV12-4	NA	TGTGCCAGCAGTTTAAGGCAGGGGTACGAGCAGTACTTC	CASSLRQGYEQYF
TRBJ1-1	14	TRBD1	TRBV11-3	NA	TGTGCCAGCAGCAGCGGGACAGGGAACACTGAAGCTTTCTTT	CASSSGTGNTEAFF